This T cell receptor (beta chain) was profiled in a study of blood T cell repertoires in COVID-19. CDR3 size: 15 residues. V trimming: 5 bases; J trimming: 7 bases; junction bases outside the gene matches: 11. Germline V gene data show CDR1 as MNHEY and CDR2 as SVGAGI. Some clones are missing from TCRdb's copy, which holds only in-frame ones; the method was immunoSEQ multiplex PCR. This sample has 95,000 to 150,000 clones; more than 85% occur once, and the top ten carry approximately 2%. The chain carries TRBV6-5 and TRBJ1-5, with 7 bases matching TRBD1. This clonotype was sampled from a man aged 45 to 65 with COVID-19, enrolled during active disease. The sequenced material came from peripheral blood. CDR3 DNA sequence: TGTGCCAGCAGTCACGAGACAGGGAATTACCAGCCCCAGCATTTT. It translates to CASSHETGNYQPQHF.